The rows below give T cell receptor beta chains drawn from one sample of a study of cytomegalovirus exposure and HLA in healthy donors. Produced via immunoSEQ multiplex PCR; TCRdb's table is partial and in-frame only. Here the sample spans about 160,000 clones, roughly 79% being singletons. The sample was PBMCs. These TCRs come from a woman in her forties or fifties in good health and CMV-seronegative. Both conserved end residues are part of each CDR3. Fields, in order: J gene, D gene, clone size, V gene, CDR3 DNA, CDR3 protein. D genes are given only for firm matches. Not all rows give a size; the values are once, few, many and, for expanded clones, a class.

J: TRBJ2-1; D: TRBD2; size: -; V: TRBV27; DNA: TGTGCCAGCACCCCTAGCGGGACCGTTAGCGATGAGCAGTTCTTC; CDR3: CASTPSGTVSDEQFF
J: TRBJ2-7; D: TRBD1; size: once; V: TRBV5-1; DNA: TGCGCCAGCAGCTTTGGATGGGACAGGGCCGACGAGCAGTACTTC; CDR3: CASSFGWDRADEQYF
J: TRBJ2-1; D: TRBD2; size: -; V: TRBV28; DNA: TGTGCCAGCAGTCGACTAGCGGGGGGTTCCTACAATGAGCAGTTCTTC; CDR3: CASSRLAGGSYNEQFF
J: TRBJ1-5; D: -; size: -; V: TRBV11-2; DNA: TGTGCCAGCAGCTTATCGGGTCTCAATCAGCCCCAGCATTTT; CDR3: CASSLSGLNQPQHF
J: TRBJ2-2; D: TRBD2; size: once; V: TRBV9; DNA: TGTGCCAGCAGCGCCCCCGGGAGCGGGGGCCACAACACCGGGGAGCTGTTTTTT; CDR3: CASSAPGSGGHNTGELFF
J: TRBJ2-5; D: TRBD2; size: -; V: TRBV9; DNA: TGTGCCAGCAGCGTAGGGTGGGGACTAGCGGGGGGGGAGACCCAGTACTTC; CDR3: CASSVGWGLAGGETQYF
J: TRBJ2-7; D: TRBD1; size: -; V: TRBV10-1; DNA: TGCGCCAGCAGCGCGTCCGGGACAGGGAAGATTTACGAGCAGTACTTC; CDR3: CASSASGTGKIYEQYF
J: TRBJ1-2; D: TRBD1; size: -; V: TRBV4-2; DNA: TGTGCCAGCAGCCAAGATGGTGGTTCGACAGGGTGGGGCTACACCTTC; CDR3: CASSQDGGSTGWGYTF
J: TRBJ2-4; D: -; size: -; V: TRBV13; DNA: TGTGCCAGCAGCTTAGGCGGAGCGGGTCTAGCCAAAAACATTCAGTACTTC; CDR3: CASSLGGAGLAKNIQYF
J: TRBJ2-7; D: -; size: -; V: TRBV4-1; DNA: TGCGCCAGCAGCCCCAGGGTGGAATACGAGCAGTACTTC; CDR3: CASSPRVEYEQYF
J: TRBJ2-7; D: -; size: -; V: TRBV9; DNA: TGTGCCAGCAGCGTAGCTACAGGACACCCAACGGACCACGAGCAGTACTTC; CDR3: CASSVATGHPTDHEQYF
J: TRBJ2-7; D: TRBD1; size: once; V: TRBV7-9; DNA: TGTTCCAGCAGCCCCGGACAGGGGGCCTCCTACGAGCAGTACTTC; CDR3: CSSSPGQGASYEQYF
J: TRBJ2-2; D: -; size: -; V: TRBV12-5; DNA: TGTGCTAGTGCCCTTGGGGGGATTTCCGGGGAGCTGTTTTTT; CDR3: CASALGGISGELFF
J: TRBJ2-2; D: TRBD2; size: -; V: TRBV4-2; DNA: TGTGCCAGCAGCCCAACCTACGATGCTAGCGGGAGATGGACCGGGGAGCTGTTTTTT; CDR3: CASSPTYDASGRWTGELFF
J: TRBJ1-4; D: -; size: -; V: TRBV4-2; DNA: TGTGCCAGCAGCCCACTTAAGGGCGGGGAACATAATGAAAAACTGTTTTTT; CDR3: CASSPLKGGEHNEKLFF
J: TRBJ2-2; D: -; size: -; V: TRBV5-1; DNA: TGCGCCAGCAGCTTGGGCGGCAGTCTGGGCACCGGGGAGCTGTTTTTT; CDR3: CASSLGGSLGTGELFF
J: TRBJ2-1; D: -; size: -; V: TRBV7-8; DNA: TGTGCCAGCAGCTTAGGGGGCCCCTACAATGAGCAGTTCTTC; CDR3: CASSLGGPYNEQFF
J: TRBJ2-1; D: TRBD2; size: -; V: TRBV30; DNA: TGTGCCTGGAGGGAGGGCCTAGCGGGGGCCTCGTACAATGAGCAGTTCTTC; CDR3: CAWREGLAGASYNEQFF
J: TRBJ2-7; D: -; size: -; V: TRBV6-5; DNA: TGTGCCAGCAGTTCCGTCAATTCGGGGGGCAGGGAGCAGTACTTC; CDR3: CASSSVNSGGREQYF
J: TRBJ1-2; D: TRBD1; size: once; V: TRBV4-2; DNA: TGTGCCAGCAGCCAAGGGGAGGGACAGGTCTATGGCTACACCTTC; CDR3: CASSQGEGQVYGYTF
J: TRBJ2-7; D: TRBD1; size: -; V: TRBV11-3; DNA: TGTGCCAGCAGCTTAGGGGACAGGGAGATTGACGAGCAGTACTTC; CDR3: CASSLGDREIDEQYF
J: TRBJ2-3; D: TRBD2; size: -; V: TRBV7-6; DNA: TGTGCCAGCAGCTTGTTGGGCGGGGGGGTAATAGATACGCAGTATTTT; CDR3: CASSLLGGGVIDTQYF
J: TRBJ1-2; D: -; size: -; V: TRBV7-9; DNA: TGTGCCAGCAGCTTTCAGGGGTCCCATCTTTCTAACTATGGCTACACCTTC; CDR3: CASSFQGSHLSNYGYTF
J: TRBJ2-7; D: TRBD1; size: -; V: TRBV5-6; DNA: TGTGCCAGCAGCTTTACCCCGGACAGGGGCTATCCCTACGAGCAGTACTTC; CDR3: CASSFTPDRGYPYEQYF